The text below deals with one T cell receptor (beta chain). Antigen: not known. Of the isolated RNA, all was reverse transcribed, and so the sequenced material was expressed TCRB transcripts. Profiled with immunoSEQ multiplex PCR; TCRdb holds only in-frame clones, not every one. The sample lists 430,000 or so clones; more than 9.5% were seen once. CD4+ naive, central memory, regulatory and stem cell-like memory cells were sorted via CD45RO/CCR7/CD25/CD127/CD95/CD27. The length of the CDR3 is 14 residues. Trimming stripped 5 bases from V and 2 bases from J, with 7 bases between. The germline gives CDR1 MNHEY, CDR2 SVGAGI. This record comes from a study of beta chain features in type 1 diabetes. Study-wide results and limits: In all four CD4+ subsets, TCRB CDR3 length was significantly, moderately reduced in type 1 diabetes.

The receptor comes from a woman aged 18-30 years in good health. The gene calls are TRBV6-5 and TRBJ2-6, with D unresolved. Sequences were obtained from naive CD4+ T cells from blood. The DNA for the CDR3 is TGTGCCAGCAGTCTCCCAGCTGGGGCCAACGTCCTGACTTTC. It yields the protein CASSLPAGANVLTF.